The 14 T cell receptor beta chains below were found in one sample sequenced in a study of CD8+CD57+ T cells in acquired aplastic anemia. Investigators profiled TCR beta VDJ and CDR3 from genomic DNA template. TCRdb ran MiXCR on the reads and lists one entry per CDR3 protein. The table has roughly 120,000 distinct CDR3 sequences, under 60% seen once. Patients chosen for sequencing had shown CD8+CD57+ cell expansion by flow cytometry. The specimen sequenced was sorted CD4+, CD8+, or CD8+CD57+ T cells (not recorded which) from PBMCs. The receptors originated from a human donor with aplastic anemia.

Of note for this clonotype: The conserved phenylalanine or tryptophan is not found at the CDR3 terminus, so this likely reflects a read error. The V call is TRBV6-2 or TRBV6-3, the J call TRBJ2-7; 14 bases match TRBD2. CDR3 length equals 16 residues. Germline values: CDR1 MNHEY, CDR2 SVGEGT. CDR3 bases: TGCGCCAGCAAGGGACTAGCGGGAGCCCTCGATTACGAGCAGTACTCC. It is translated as CASKGLAGALDYEQYS.

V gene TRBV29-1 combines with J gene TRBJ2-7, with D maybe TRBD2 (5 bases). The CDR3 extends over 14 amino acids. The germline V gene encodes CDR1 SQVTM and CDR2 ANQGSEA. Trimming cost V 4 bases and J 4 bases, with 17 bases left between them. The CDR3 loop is CSVGLWEPTYEQYF. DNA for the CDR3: TGCAGCGTTGGTTTGTGGGAGCCAACTTACGAGCAGTACTTC.

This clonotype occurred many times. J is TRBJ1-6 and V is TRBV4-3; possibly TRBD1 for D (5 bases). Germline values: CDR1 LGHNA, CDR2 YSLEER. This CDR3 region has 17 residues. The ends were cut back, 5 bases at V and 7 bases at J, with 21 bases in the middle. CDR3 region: CASSNSQEGVMNSPLHF. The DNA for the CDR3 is TGCGCCAGCAGCAATAGTCAGGAAGGGGTCATGAATTCACCCCTCCACTTT.

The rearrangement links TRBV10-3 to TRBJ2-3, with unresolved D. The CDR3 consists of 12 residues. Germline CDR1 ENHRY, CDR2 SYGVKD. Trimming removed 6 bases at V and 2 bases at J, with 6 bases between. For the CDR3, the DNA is TGTGCCATCAGAGTCGACACAGATACGCAGTATTTT. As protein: CAIRVDTDTQYF.

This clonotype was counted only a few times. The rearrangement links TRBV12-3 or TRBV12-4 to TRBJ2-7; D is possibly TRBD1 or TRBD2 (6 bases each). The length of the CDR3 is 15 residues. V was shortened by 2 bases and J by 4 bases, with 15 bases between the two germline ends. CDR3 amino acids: CASSLFAGQAYEQYF. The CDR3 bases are TGTGCCAGCAGTTTATTTGCGGGACAAGCTTACGAGCAGTACTTC.

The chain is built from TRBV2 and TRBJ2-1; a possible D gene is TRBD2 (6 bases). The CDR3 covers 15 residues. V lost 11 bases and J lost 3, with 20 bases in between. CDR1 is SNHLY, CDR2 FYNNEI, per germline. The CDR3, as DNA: TGTGCCGGCACCGTAAACGGGGGTTTCTACAATGAGCAGTTCTTC. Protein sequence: CAGTVNGGFYNEQFF.

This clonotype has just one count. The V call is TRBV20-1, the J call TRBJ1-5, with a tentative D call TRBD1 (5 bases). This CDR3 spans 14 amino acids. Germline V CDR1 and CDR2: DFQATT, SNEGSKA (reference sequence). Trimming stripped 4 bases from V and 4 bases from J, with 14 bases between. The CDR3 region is CSATKTGVNQPQHF. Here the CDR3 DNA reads TGCAGTGCTACCAAGACGGGGGTGAATCAGCCCCAGCATTTT.

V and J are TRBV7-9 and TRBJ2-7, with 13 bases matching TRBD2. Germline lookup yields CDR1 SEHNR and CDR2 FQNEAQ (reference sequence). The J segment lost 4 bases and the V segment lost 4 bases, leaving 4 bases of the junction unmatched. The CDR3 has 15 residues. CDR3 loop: CASSWGLAGQYEQYF. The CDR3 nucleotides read TGTGCCAGCAGCTGGGGACTAGCGGGACAGTACGAGCAGTACTTC.

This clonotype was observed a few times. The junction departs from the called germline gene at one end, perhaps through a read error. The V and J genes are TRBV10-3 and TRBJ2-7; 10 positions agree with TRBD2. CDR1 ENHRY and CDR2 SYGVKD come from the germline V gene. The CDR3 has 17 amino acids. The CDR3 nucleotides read TGTGCCACCAGTGACTTAAGCGGGAGGGCCCGATTGGGTGAGCAGTACTTC. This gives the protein CATSDLSGRARLGEQYF.

As DNA, the CDR3 is TGTGCCAGCAGCCAAGACTGGCTAGCGGGCTACAATGAGCAGTTCTTC. This codes for CASSQDWLAGYNEQFF. This chain links TRBV7-9 with TRBJ2-1; 8 nucleotides align to TRBD2. The V segment lost 5 bases and the J segment 3 bases; nucleotides outside the gene matches: 9. CDR1 SEHNR and CDR2 FQNEAQ come from the germline V gene (reference sequence). CDR3 length: 16 residues.

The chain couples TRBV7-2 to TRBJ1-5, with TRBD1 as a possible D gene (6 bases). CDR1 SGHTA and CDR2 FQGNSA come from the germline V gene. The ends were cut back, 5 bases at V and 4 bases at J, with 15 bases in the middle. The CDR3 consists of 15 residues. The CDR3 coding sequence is TGTGCCAGCAGCATGAGTCCACAGGGTAATCAGCCCCAGCATTTT. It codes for CASSMSPQGNQPQHF.

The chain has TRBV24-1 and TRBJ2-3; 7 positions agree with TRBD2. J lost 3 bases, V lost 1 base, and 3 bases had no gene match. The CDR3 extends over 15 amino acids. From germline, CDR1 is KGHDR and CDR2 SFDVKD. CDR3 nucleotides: TGTGCCACCAGTGATTTCGGGGGGAGAACAGATACGCAGTATTTT. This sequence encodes CATSDFGGRTDTQYF.

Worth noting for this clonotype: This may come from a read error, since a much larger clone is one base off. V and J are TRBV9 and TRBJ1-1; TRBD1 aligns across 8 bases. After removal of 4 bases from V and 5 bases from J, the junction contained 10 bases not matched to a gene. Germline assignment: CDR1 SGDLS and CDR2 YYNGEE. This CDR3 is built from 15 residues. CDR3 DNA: TGTGCCAGCAGCCGGTCCAGGGGGCTTGAGACTGAAGCTTTCTTT. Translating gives CASSRSRGLETEAFF.

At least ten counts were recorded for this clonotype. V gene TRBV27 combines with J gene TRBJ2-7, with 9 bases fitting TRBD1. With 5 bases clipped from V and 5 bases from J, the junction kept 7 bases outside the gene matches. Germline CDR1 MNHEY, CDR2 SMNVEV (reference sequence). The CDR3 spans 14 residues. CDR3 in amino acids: CASSPGTGSHEQYF. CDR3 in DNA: TGTGCCAGCAGTCCCGGGACAGGGAGCCACGAGCAGTACTTC.